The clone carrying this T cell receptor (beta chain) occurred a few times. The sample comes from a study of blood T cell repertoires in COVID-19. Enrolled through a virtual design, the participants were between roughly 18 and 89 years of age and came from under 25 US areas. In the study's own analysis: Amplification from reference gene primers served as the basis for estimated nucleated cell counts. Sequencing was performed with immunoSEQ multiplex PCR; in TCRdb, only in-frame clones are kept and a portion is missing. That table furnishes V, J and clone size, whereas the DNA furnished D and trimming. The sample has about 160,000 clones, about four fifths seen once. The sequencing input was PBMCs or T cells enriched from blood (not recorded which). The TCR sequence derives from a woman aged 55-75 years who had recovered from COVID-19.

The CDR3, as DNA: TGTGCCACCTCCCCGGGGACAGGGGGAAGGACCGGGGAGCTGTTTTTT. Encoded protein: CATSPGTGGRTGELFF. The chain combines TRBV2 with TRBJ2-2; 11 bases match TRBD1. There are 16 residues in the CDR3. The ends lost 10 bases at V and 5 bases at J; junction bases unmatched: 12. CDR1 is SNHLY and CDR2 is FYNNEI in the germline V gene.